Ten or more counts support the clone carrying this TCR beta chain. Only patients with CD8+CD57+ cell expansion on flow cytometry were chosen for sequencing. Acquired aplastic anemia of severe grade affected all patients. This CDR3 comprises 14 residues. The germline gives CDR1 LNHDA, CDR2 SQIVND (reference sequence). Trimming took off 3 bases at V and 0 bases at J, with 8 bases between the two ends. CDR3 and TCR beta VDJ profiling relied on a genomic DNA template. One entry per CDR3 protein, called by TCRdb with MiXCR from the reads. The sample yields 250,000 or so distinct CDR3 sequences, around 45% seen once. This sample is part of a study of CD8+CD57+ T cells in acquired aplastic anemia.

What was sequenced was sorted CD4+, CD8+, or CD8+CD57+ T cells (not recorded which) from PBMCs. The TCR comes from a human donor with aplastic anemia. The chain employs TRBV19 and TRBJ1-1; D gene uncertain. The CDR3 loop is CASSIRAMNTEAFF. CDR3 nucleotide sequence: TGTGCCAGTAGTATTAGAGCTATGAACACTGAAGCTTTCTTT.